The 19 T cell receptor beta chains listed next were all sequenced from one sample in a study of blood T cell repertoires in COVID-19. TCRdb keeps only in-frame clones here, not all; method: immunoSEQ multiplex PCR. Among 250,000 or so clones listed, 84% were seen once. Source material: peripheral blood. The receptors come from a woman between 35 and 50 years old who had recovered from COVID-19.

The chain employs TRBV29-1 and TRBJ2-5; 8 bases line up with TRBD2. From germline, CDR1 is SQVTM and CDR2 ANQGSEA. The V gene end was trimmed by 0 bases and the J gene end by 4 bases; junction bases not matched to a gene: 13. This CDR3 region has 17 residues. CDR3 sequence (DNA): TGCAGCGTTGAAGATGGTTCTAGCGGGTTTCGTTCAGAGACCCAGTACTTC. This sequence encodes CSVEDGSSGFRSETQYF.

The chain couples TRBV28 to TRBJ2-5; 9 bases agree with TRBD2. The trim removed 6 bases at V and 2 bases at J, leaving 7 bases unmatched. Per germline, CDR1 MDHEN and CDR2 SYDVKM. CDR3 length: 15 residues. Written as DNA, the CDR3 is TGTGCCAGCAGCCAAGCTAGCGGGGCTCAAGAGACCCAGTACTTC. It yields the protein CASSQASGAQETQYF.

The chain uses TRBV30 and TRBJ2-7; 9 bases fit TRBD1. The CDR3 contains 14 residues. Germline CDR1 reads GTSNPN; CDR2 reads SVGIG (reference sequence). The V and J ends lost 4 bases and 3 bases, in that order; junction bases with no gene match: 7. The CDR3 nucleotides are TGTGCCTGGACCCCGGGACAGGGTTTCTACGAGCAGTACTTC. This sequence encodes CAWTPGQGFYEQYF.

Many counts were recorded for this clone. The V and J genes are TRBV5-1 and TRBJ2-5, with TRBD2 matching over 13 bases. From germline, CDR1 is SGHRS and CDR2 YFSETQ. Germline trimming cut 1 base from V and 2 bases from J; bases unmatched to any gene: 5. There are 17 residues in the CDR3. The DNA of the CDR3 is TGCGCCAGCAGCTTGAACCCGGGACTAGCGGGGCAAGAGACCCAGTACTTC. Translating gives CASSLNPGLAGQETQYF.

This sequence joins TRBV3-1 (or the pseudogene TRBV3-2) and TRBJ2-3; TRBD1 might be the D (5 bases). Trimming removed 2 bases at V and 0 bases at J, with 9 bases between. This CDR3 contains 15 residues. Germline CDR1 LGHDT, CDR2 YNNKEL (reference sequence). The CDR3 loop reads CASSQRPGSTDTQYF. The CDR3 DNA follows: TGTGCCAGCAGCCAAAGGCCAGGGAGCACAGATACGCAGTATTTT.

With regard to this clone: Other nucleotide sequences in the sample specify the same CDR3. V and J are TRBV12-3 or TRBV12-4 and TRBJ1-1, with 8 bases fitting TRBD1. J lost 1 base, V lost 5 bases, and 0 bases had no gene match. The CDR3 extends over 13 amino acids. The CDR3 nucleotides read TGTGCCAGCAGTGGACAGGGGAACACTGAAGCTTTCTTT. Encoded protein: CASSGQGNTEAFF.

V usage is TRBV6-5 and J usage is TRBJ1-2; TRBD1 might be the D (6 bases). The CDR3 is 14 residues long. Trimming took off 7 bases at V and 4 bases at J, with 16 bases between the two ends. Germline lookup yields CDR1 MNHEY and CDR2 SVGAGI. DNA for the CDR3: TGTGCCAGCACCCTACAGGGTACCCTCTATGGCTACACCTTC. This sequence encodes CASTLQGTLYGYTF.

The chain combines TRBV10-3 with TRBJ1-2, with a tentative D call TRBD1 (6 bases). The germline V and J ends were trimmed by 3 bases and 6 bases, with 14 bases remaining between them. The CDR3 is 14 residues long. Germline CDR1 is ENHRY and CDR2 is SYGVKD. CDR3 in amino acids: CAISDRGLQDGYTF. DNA of the CDR3: TGTGCCATCAGTGACAGGGGACTACAGGATGGCTACACCTTC.

This rearrangement joins TRBV7-3 to TRBJ2-1, with 11 positions matching TRBD2. Germline CDR1 reads SGHTA; CDR2 reads FQGTGA. With 5 bases clipped from V and 10 bases from J, the junction kept 10 bases outside the gene matches. The CDR3 contains 15 residues. The CDR3, as DNA: TGTGCCAGCAGCCCGACTAGCGGGGCTAACTCGGAGCAGTTCTTC. As protein: CASSPTSGANSEQFF.

J is TRBJ1-2 and V is TRBV6-6; weak D call: TRBD1 (5 bases). The CDR3 is made up of 14 amino acids. CDR1 is MNHNY, CDR2 SVGAGI, per germline (reference sequence). Trimming removed 5 bases from V and 8 bases from J, with 18 bases in between. In DNA form, the CDR3 reads TGTGCCAGCAGTCTCCCCATCAGGGCCGGGGGCTACACCTTC. Translating it yields CASSLPIRAGGYTF.

V is TRBV7-9 and J is TRBJ1-6; TRBD1 might be the D (6 bases). Germline CDR1 is SEHNR and CDR2 is FQNEAQ (reference sequence). V lost 1 base to trimming and J lost 7 bases, with 11 bases between them. CDR3 length: 15 residues. CDR3 amino acids: CASSLGTAGNSPLHF. The CDR3 DNA follows: TGTGCCAGCAGCTTAGGGACAGCTGGAAATTCACCCCTCCACTTT.

CDR3 coding DNA: TGTGCCAGCAGTGTACGAGAGAACACTGAAGCTTTCTTT. Its translation: CASSVRENTEAFF. V and J are TRBV2 and TRBJ1-1, with D hard to call. V gave up 4 bases and J gave up 1 base, with 7 bases separating them. Looked up from germline, CDR1 is SNHLY and CDR2 is FYNNEI. The CDR3 consists of 13 residues. Looking up the rest from reference TRBV2 and TRBJ1-1 gives the full variable domain: EPEVTQTPSHQVTQMGQEVILRCVPISNHLYFYWYRQILGQKVEFLVSFYNNEISEKSEIFDDQFSVERPDGSNFTLKIRSTKLEDSAMYFCASSVRENTEAFFGQGTRLTVV.

The rearrangement uses TRBV12-3 or TRBV12-4 and TRBJ1-5; D not certain. This CDR3 region has 12 residues. V lost 7 bases, J lost 5 bases, and 9 bases lay in between. CDR3: CASTYRDQPQHF. In DNA form, the CDR3 reads TGTGCCAGCACCTACCGAGATCAGCCCCAGCATTTT.

The chain employs TRBV15 and TRBJ1-2; unclear D gene. Per germline, CDR1 LNHNV and CDR2 YYDKDF (reference sequence). V was cut by 0 bases and J by 4 bases, with 15 bases left in between. The CDR3 consists of 16 residues. CDR3 sequence reads: CATSRDFGEAGYGYTF. The CDR3 DNA reads TGTGCCACCAGCAGAGATTTCGGGGAGGCGGGCTATGGCTACACCTTC.

The CDR3 loop reads CASSEVAGGQETQYF. The CDR3 DNA follows: TGTGCCAGCAGTGAGGTAGCGGGGGGCCAAGAGACCCAGTACTTC. The chain recombines TRBV2 with TRBJ2-5; 10 bases are a match to TRBD2. CDR3 length: 15 residues. V shed 3 bases, J shed 1 base, and the junction held 2 bases outside the gene matches. Germline-derived CDR1 and CDR2 are SNHLY and FYNNEI.

This clone was detected only once. This CDR3 reads CASSPGDAYEQYF. The CDR3 DNA is TGTGCCAGCAGCCCCGGAGATGCCTACGAGCAGTACTTC. The chain employs TRBV5-5 and TRBJ2-7; D is ambiguous. CDR3 length: 13 residues. The V end lost 4 bases, the J end lost 2 bases, and 10 bases lay between the germline ends. The germline V gene has CDR1 SGHKS and CDR2 YYEKEE (reference sequence).

The sample holds a few counts of this clone. The DNA for the CDR3 is TGCGCCAGCAGCTTGGCCTCAACTAATGAAAAACTGTTTTTT. This gives the protein CASSLASTNEKLFF. The chain recombines TRBV5-1 with TRBJ1-4; no definite D call. The CDR3 is made up of 14 amino acids. Trimming removed 0 bases at V and 0 bases at J, with 3 bases between. The V gene's germline CDR1 is SGHRS and CDR2 YFSETQ.

The chain has TRBV6-5 and TRBJ1-4; D gene ambiguous. The CDR3 is made up of 13 amino acids. V dropped 3 bases and J dropped 6 bases, with 8 bases sitting between them. Germline V gene data show CDR1 as MNHEY and CDR2 as SVGAGI. The DNA of the CDR3 is TGTGCCAGCAGTTATTTCCGGGATGAAAAACTGTTTTTT. Protein product: CASSYFRDEKLFF.

This sequence joins TRBV5-4 and TRBJ1-2; TRBD1 aligns across 9 bases. This CDR3 contains 16 residues. Trimming at V came to 3 bases and at J to 8 bases, leaving 14 bases not matched to a gene. Germline V CDR1 and CDR2: SGHNT, YYREEE (reference sequence). In nucleotides, the CDR3 is TGTGCCAGCAGCTCCGGGACAGGGAGAGGTGAAGGGGGCTACACCTTC. It specifies CASSSGTGRGEGGYTF.